These 25 T cell receptor beta chains originate from one sample sequenced in a study of blood T cells in healthy people across ages. A second PCR, run for about 7 to 11 cycles, used a sample-barcoded 5' primer plus a J-beta primer mix. TCRdb itself ran the 5' RACE reads through MiXCR, one entry per CDR3 protein. The sample consists of around 940,000 distinct CDR3 sequences, around 54% of them appearing once. The specimen was blood. The receptors come from a woman aged 55-75 years in good health.

J is TRBJ2-3 and V is TRBV27, with 11 bases identical to TRBD2. Germline loops: CDR1 MNHEY, CDR2 SMNVEV (reference sequence). V was pared by 8 bases and J by 3 bases, with 7 bases of the junction left unmatched. This CDR3 is built from 15 residues. The CDR3 region is CASDASGRTTDTQYF. The DNA for the CDR3 is TGTGCCAGCGATGCTAGCGGGAGGACTACAGATACGCAGTATTTT.

The J gene is TRBJ2-3, the V gene TRBV4-1; D not resolved. This CDR3 spans 14 amino acids. V lost 1 base to trimming and J lost 2 bases, with 7 bases between them. Per the germline V gene, CDR1 is MGHRA and CDR2 is YSYEKL. The CDR3 here is CASSQVVNTDTQYF. The CDR3, as DNA: TGCGCCAGCAGCCAAGTCGTGAACACAGATACGCAGTATTTT.

This clonotype was counted between two and nine times. The genes are TRBV3-1 and TRBJ2-1; D possibly matches TRBD1 or TRBD2 (6 bases each). CDR3 length: 14 amino acids. Germline V gives CDR1 LGHDT, CDR2 YNNKEL (reference sequence). The V gene lost 5 bases and the J gene lost 6 bases, with 14 bases spanning the gap. CDR3 sequence: CASSWRGKSNEQFF. CDR3 DNA sequence: TGTGCCAGCAGCTGGAGGGGGAAGAGCAATGAGCAGTTCTTC.

This clonotype showed up just a few times. The chain uses TRBV20-1 and TRBJ2-7, with no clear D. Germline-derived CDR1 and CDR2 are DFQATT and SNEGSKA (reference sequence). The CDR3 loop spans 13 amino acids. Trimming cost V 1 base and J 3 bases, with 10 bases left between them. The CDR3 DNA follows: TGCAGTGCTAGAGGACCCCCGCTCTACGAGCAGTACTTC. Amino acid sequence: CSARGPPLYEQYF.

The chain has TRBV20-1 and TRBJ2-1; unclear D gene. The CDR3 consists of 10 residues. Between the trimmed V and J ends, which lost 8 bases and 7 bases, there was a span of 9 bases. Germline V gene data show CDR1 as DFQATT and CDR2 as SNEGSKA (reference sequence). The CDR3, as DNA: TGCAGTCTCCTTCGTAATGAGCAGTTCTTC. Its protein product is CSLLRNEQFF.

The rearrangement joins TRBV12-3 or TRBV12-4 to TRBJ1-5, with a weak D call TRBD1 (5 bases). V lost 6 bases to trimming and J lost 7 bases, with 13 bases between them. The CDR3 is 13 amino acids. The CDR3 sequence: CASSTGLGQPQHF. The CDR3, as DNA: TGTGCCAGCAGCACGGGGCTGGGACAGCCCCAGCATTTT.

This chain connects TRBV4-1 to TRBJ2-2, with 11 positions matching TRBD2. Per the germline V gene, CDR1 is MGHRA and CDR2 is YSYEKL. V was pared by 0 bases and J by 8 bases, with 2 bases of the junction left unmatched. The CDR3 has 15 residues. CDR3 loop: CASSQDRLAGGELFF. The CDR3 region has the DNA TGCGCCAGCAGCCAAGATCGACTAGCGGGAGGGGAGCTGTTTTTT.

This sequence joins TRBV4-1 and TRBJ2-1; a weak D match, TRBD2 (6 bases). The CDR3 length is 14 residues. The germline V and J ends were trimmed by 5 bases and 6 bases, with 14 bases remaining between them. Germline loops: CDR1 MGHRA, CDR2 YSYEKL. CDR3 residues: CASSSEGLTNEQFF. As DNA, the CDR3 is TGCGCCAGCAGCTCGGAGGGGCTTACCAATGAGCAGTTCTTC.

The rearrangement joins TRBV7-8 to TRBJ2-1, with 9 positions matching TRBD2. This CDR3 spans 18 amino acids. V lost 5 bases to trimming and J lost 1 base; unmatched junction nucleotides: 12. The germline V gene has CDR1 SGHVS and CDR2 FQNEAQ. The CDR3 sequence is CASSQKGRLAGSYNEQFF. Written as DNA, the CDR3 is TGTGCCAGCAGCCAGAAAGGTAGGCTAGCGGGATCCTACAATGAGCAGTTCTTC. Using reference TRBV7-8 and TRBJ2-1 for the parts outside the CDR3, the full variable domain is GAGVSQSPRYKVAKRGQDVALRCDPISGHVSLFWYQQALGQGPEFLTYFQNEAQLDKSGLPSDRFFAERPEGSVSTLKIQRTQQEDSAVYLCASSQKGRLAGSYNEQFFGPGTRLTVL.

The table lists this clonotype with a few counts. This sequence joins TRBV4-1 and TRBJ2-4; the match to TRBD1 covers 12 bases. Germline values: CDR1 MGHRA, CDR2 YSYEKL. The CDR3 runs to 20 residues. J lost 3 bases, V lost 0 bases, and 12 bases had no gene match. The CDR3 here is CASSQESGTGGSIGKNIQYF. In DNA, the CDR3 is TGCGCCAGCAGCCAAGAGTCAGGGACAGGGGGCTCTATCGGCAAAAACATTCAGTACTTC.

The chain recombines TRBV7-2 with TRBJ2-5, with 8 nucleotides matching TRBD2. The CDR3 has 13 residues. V lost 2 bases, J lost 5 bases, and 1 base stayed unmatched. Germline V gene data show CDR1 as SGHTA and CDR2 as FQGNSA. In DNA, the CDR3 is TGTGCCAGCAGCTTACAGCGGGAGGAGACCCAGTACTTC. Encoded protein: CASSLQREETQYF. The complete variable domain, with remaining parts taken from reference TRBV7-2 and TRBJ2-5, reads GAGVSQSPSNKVTEKGKDVELRCDPISGHTALYWYRQSLGQGLEFLIYFQGNSAPDKSGLPSDRFSAERTGGSVSTLTIQRTQQEDSAVYLCASSLQREETQYFGPGTRLLVL.

The genes are TRBV7-2 and TRBJ2-1; 10 bases map to TRBD2. The CDR3 runs to 17 residues. Unmatched junction bases numbered 11, after V lost 5 bases and J lost 4 bases. Germline values: CDR1 SGHTA, CDR2 FQGNSA. CDR3 residues: CASSPDMGLAIYNEQFF. CDR3 coding DNA: TGTGCCAGCAGCCCCGATATGGGACTAGCGATTTACAATGAGCAGTTCTTC.

The chain employs TRBV9 and TRBJ1-2, with D possibly being TRBD1 (5 bases). Trimming stripped 0 bases from V and 2 bases from J, with 8 bases between. Germline V gene lookup returns CDR1 SGDLS and CDR2 YYNGEE. The CDR3 extends over 14 amino acids. This CDR3 reads CASSVGSGNYGYTF. Here the CDR3 DNA reads TGTGCCAGCAGCGTAGGTTCAGGGAACTATGGCTACACCTTC.

This clonotype was seen once. The chain joins TRBV4-1 to TRBJ2-6; D is undetermined. Trimming left V 4 bases short and J 2 bases short, with 15 bases between. Per germline, CDR1 MGHRA and CDR2 YSYEKL. This CDR3 is built from 17 residues. The chain's CDR3 is CASSPTQAGAGANVLTF. The CDR3 nucleotides are TGCGCCAGCAGCCCTACCCAAGCAGGAGCTGGGGCCAACGTCCTGACTTTC.

V is TRBV20-1 and J is TRBJ2-1; D uncertain. The CDR3 runs to 15 residues. Germline loops: CDR1 DFQATT, CDR2 SNEGSKA (reference sequence). V was cut by 6 bases and J by 0 bases, with 15 bases left in between. The CDR3 loop is CSASPQHRSYNEQFF. CDR3 DNA: TGCAGTGCGAGCCCCCAGCACCGCTCCTACAATGAGCAGTTCTTC.

The chain uses TRBV20-1 and TRBJ2-7; 11 bases map to TRBD2. V dropped 8 bases and J dropped 3; count of bases not matched to a gene: 9. CDR1 is DFQATT, CDR2 SNEGSKA, per germline (reference sequence). CDR3 length: 14 amino acids. The CDR3 loop reads CSPFLSGRGYEQYF. In DNA form, the CDR3 reads TGCAGTCCCTTCCTTAGCGGGAGGGGCTACGAGCAGTACTTC.

The rearrangement joins TRBV7-9 to TRBJ2-7, with 11 bases lining up with TRBD2. The V segment lost 1 base and the J segment 0 bases; nucleotides outside the gene matches: 2. The CDR3 length is 16 residues. Per the germline V gene, CDR1 is SEHNR and CDR2 is FQNEAQ (reference sequence). The CDR3 spells CASSLVTSGNSYEQYF. CDR3 in DNA: TGTGCCAGCAGCTTAGTGACTAGCGGGAACTCCTACGAGCAGTACTTC.

The chain uses TRBV30 and TRBJ1-5; D unresolved. CDR1 is GTSNPN and CDR2 is SVGIG in the germline V gene (reference sequence). Trimming removed 5 bases at V and 4 bases at J, with 12 bases between. The CDR3 sequence is 13 residues long. CDR3 sequence: CAWENAQNQPQHF. CDR3 bases: TGTGCCTGGGAGAACGCCCAAAATCAGCCCCAGCATTTT. Full variable domain (outside the CDR3, taken from reference TRBV30 and TRBJ1-5): SQTIHQWPATLVQPVGSPLSLECTVEGTSNPNLYWYRQAAGRGLQLLFYSVGIGQISSEVPQNLSASRPQDRQFILSSKKLLLSDSGFYLCAWENAQNQPQHFGDGTRLSIL.

The DNA of the CDR3 is TGCAGCGTTCGGGGGTTACACGAGACCCAGTACTTC. Its translation: CSVRGLHETQYF. The V gene is TRBV29-1, the J gene TRBJ2-5; possibly TRBD2 for D (6 bases). The V end lost 5 bases, the J end lost 5 bases, and 12 bases lay between the germline ends. This CDR3 spans 12 amino acids. Germline CDR1 reads SQVTM; CDR2 reads ANQGSEA.

The chain employs TRBV29-1 and TRBJ2-1; D ambiguous. The DNA matches TRBJ2-7 better at its end, which makes the J call doubtful. Germline V lookup: CDR1 SQVTM, CDR2 ANQGSEA. The CDR3 length is 13 residues. The DNA of the CDR3 is TGCTCCTTCCGGCCAGGCTCCTACAATGAGCAGTACTTC. Protein product: CSFRPGSYNEQYF.

The chain uses TRBV20-1 and TRBJ2-2, with TRBD1 matching over 7 bases. Germline lookup yields CDR1 DFQATT and CDR2 SNEGSKA (reference sequence). J gave up 6 bases and V 2 bases, and 6 bases lay outside the gene matches. This CDR3 is 14 amino acids long. This CDR3 reads CSARPQGVPGELFF. The CDR3 DNA reads as TGCAGTGCTAGACCCCAGGGGGTACCCGGGGAGCTGTTTTTT.

This clonotype was seen just once. The chain joins TRBV3-1 to TRBJ2-4; D is ambiguous. This CDR3 contains 13 residues. The V and J ends lost 1 base and 15 bases respectively, with 16 bases between them. Germline V CDR1 and CDR2: LGHDT, YNNKEL (reference sequence). CDR3 sequence: CASSQARQGERYF. CDR3 DNA: TGTGCCAGCAGCCAAGCCCGTCAAGGCGAGCGGTACTTC.

This clonotype occurred a few times. J is TRBJ2-3 and V is TRBV6-6; 10 nucleotides align to TRBD2. CDR1 is MNHNY and CDR2 is SVGAGI in the germline V gene (reference sequence). This CDR3 has 15 amino acids. After removal of 6 bases from V and 3 bases from J, the junction contained 6 bases not matched to a gene. As DNA, the CDR3 is TGTGCCAGCAGCCCGAGCGGGAGGGGGACAGATACGCAGTATTTT. Translation: CASSPSGRGTDTQYF.

V gene TRBV29-1 combines with J gene TRBJ1-2; D uncertain. Germline V gene lookup returns CDR1 SQVTM and CDR2 ANQGSEA. The CDR3 loop spans 12 amino acids. Trimming took 4 bases from V and 4 from J, leaving 10 bases between them. DNA for the CDR3: TGCAGCGTTGTTCACCCCAGCTATGGCTACACCTTC. It specifies CSVVHPSYGYTF.

A few counts support this clonotype. V and J are TRBV29-1 and TRBJ2-1; 9 bases align to TRBD2. The germline V gene has CDR1 SQVTM and CDR2 ANQGSEA. The CDR3 is 15 amino acids. The V segment lost 3 bases and the J segment 9 bases; nucleotides outside the gene matches: 12. The CDR3 loop reads CSVESGAGGFSEQFF. CDR3 DNA sequence: TGCAGCGTTGAGAGTGGGGCGGGAGGGTTCAGTGAGCAGTTCTTC.